The present entry profiles one T cell receptor beta chain with its context. Antigen unknown. V lost 3 bases, J lost 2 bases, and 11 bases lay in between. This CDR3 has 14 residues. Germline-derived CDR1 and CDR2 are MNHEY and SVGAGI. The data originate from a study of cytomegalovirus exposure and HLA in healthy donors. The primer mix had 60 Vbeta and 13 Jbeta primers. Produced via immunoSEQ multiplex PCR; TCRdb's table is partial and in-frame only. The data show some 130,000 clones, with 60% to 80% seen just once and approximately 2.1% held by the top ten. Study results and limitations: V- and J-gene trimming of TCR beta was linked (in a later analysis) to a missense DCLRE1C variant. Sequencing had likely introduced a cluster of highly shared sequence variants as an artifact. Immune exposure information available was restricted to CMV serostatus. Previously analyzed data showed that most TCR beta V segments were productive at a frequency of about 90% or about 30%.

The chain links TRBV6-5 to TRBJ2-7; D uncertain. The TCR comes from a man aged 30 to 39 in good health and CMV-seronegative. The sequenced material came from PBMCs. In DNA form, the CDR3 reads TGTGCCAGCAGTTATAATGGGCAAACCTACGAGCAGTACTTC. This encodes CASSYNGQTYEQYF.